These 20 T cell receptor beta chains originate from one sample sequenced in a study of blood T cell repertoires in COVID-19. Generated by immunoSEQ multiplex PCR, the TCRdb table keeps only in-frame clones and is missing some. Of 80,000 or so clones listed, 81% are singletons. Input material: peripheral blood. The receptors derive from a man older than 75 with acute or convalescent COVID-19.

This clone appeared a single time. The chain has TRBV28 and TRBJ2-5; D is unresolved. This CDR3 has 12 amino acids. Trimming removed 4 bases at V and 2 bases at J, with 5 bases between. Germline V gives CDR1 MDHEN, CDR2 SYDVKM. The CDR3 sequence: CASSSVQETQYF. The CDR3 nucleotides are TGTGCCAGCAGTTCCGTACAAGAGACCCAGTACTTC.

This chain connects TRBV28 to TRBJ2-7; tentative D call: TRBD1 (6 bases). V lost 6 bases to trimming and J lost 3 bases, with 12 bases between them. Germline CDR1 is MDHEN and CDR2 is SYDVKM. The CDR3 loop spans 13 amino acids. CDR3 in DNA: TGTGCCAGCAGACCGGGACACAACTACGAGCAGTACTTC. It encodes CASRPGHNYEQYF. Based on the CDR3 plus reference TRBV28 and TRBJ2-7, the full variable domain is DVKVTQSSRYLVKRTGEKVFLECVQDMDHENMFWYRQDPGLGLRLIYFSYDVKMKEKGDIPEGYSVSREKKERFSLILESASTNQTSMYLCASRPGHNYEQYFGPGTRLTVT.

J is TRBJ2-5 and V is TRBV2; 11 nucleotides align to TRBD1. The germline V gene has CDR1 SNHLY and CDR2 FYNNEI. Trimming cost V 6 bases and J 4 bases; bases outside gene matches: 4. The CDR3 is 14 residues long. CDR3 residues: CASRKGQGGETQYF. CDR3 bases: TGTGCCAGCAGGAAGGGACAGGGGGGAGAGACCCAGTACTTC.

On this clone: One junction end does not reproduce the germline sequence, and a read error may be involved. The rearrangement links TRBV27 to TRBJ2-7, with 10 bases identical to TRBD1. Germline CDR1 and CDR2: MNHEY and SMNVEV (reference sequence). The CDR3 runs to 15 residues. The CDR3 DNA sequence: TGTGCCAGCAGCCCCGGGGGACAGGGGTCCTCCGAGCAGTACTTC. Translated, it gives CASSPGGQGSSEQYF.

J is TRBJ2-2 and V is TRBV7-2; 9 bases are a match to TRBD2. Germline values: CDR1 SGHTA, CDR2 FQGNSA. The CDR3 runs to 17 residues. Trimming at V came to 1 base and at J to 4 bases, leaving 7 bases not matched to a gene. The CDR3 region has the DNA TGTGCCAGCAGCTTAGATCCCCTAGCGGGATTCACCGGGGAGCTGTTTTTT. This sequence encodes CASSLDPLAGFTGELFF.

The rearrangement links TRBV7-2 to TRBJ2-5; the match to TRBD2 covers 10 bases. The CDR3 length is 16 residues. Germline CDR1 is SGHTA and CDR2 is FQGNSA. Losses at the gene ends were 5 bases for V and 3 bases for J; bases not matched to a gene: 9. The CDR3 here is CASSERGLALKETQYF. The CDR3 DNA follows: TGTGCCAGCAGCGAGAGGGGACTAGCGTTGAAAGAGACCCAGTACTTC. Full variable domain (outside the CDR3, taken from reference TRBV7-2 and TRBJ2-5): GAGVSQSPSNKVTEKGKDVELRCDPISGHTALYWYRQSLGQGLEFLIYFQGNSAPDKSGLPSDRFSAERTGGSVSTLTIQRTQQEDSAVYLCASSERGLALKETQYFGPGTRLLVL.

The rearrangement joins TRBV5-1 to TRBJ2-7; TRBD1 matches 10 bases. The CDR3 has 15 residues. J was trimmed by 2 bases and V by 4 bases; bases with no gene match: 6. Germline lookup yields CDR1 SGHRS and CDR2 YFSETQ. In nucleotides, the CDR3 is TGCGCCAGCAGCCCGGGGACAGGGGACACCTACGAGCAGTACTTC. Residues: CASSPGTGDTYEQYF.

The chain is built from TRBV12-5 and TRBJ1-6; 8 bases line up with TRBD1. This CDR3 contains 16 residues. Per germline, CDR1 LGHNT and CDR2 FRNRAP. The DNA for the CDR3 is TGTGCCCCCCCAGGTAGGACAGGGTACCCTCTCTTCCCCCTCCACTTT. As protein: CAPPGRTGYPLFPLHF.

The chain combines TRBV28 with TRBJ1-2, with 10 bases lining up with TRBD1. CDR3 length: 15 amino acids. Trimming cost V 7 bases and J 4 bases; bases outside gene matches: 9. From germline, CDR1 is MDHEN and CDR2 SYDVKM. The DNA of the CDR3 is TGTGCCAGCACCGAATCGACAGGGGGCTCCTATGGCTACACCTTC. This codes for CASTESTGGSYGYTF.

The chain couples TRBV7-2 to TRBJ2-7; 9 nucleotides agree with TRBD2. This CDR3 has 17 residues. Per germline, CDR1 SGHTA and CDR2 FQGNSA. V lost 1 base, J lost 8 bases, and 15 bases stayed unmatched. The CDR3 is CASSLVGLAGSYWKQYF. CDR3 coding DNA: TGTGCCAGCAGCTTAGTGGGGCTAGCGGGATCGTACTGGAAGCAGTACTTC. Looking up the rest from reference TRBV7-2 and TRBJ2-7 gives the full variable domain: GAGVSQSPSNKVTEKGKDVELRCDPISGHTALYWYRQSLGQGLEFLIYFQGNSAPDKSGLPSDRFSAERTGGSVSTLTIQRTQQEDSAVYLCASSLVGLAGSYWKQYFGPGTRLTVT.

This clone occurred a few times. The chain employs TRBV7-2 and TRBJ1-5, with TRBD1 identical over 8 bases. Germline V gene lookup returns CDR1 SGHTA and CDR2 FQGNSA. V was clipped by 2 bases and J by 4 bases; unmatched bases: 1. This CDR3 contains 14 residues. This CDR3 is CASSLTGGNQPQHF. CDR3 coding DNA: TGTGCCAGCAGCTTAACAGGGGGAAATCAGCCCCAGCATTTT.

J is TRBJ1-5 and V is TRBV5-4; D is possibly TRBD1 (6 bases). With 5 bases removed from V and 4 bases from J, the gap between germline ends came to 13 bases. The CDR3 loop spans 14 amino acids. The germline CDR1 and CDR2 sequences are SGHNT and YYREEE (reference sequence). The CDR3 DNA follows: TGTGCCAGCAGTTCCGGGACACATAATCAGCCCCAGCATTTT. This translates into CASSSGTHNQPQHF.

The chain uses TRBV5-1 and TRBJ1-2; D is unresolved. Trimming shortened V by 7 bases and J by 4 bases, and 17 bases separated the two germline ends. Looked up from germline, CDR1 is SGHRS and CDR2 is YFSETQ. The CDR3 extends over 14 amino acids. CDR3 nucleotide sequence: TGCGCCAGCTCCGTGGCAGCCGGAGTCTATGGCTACACCTTC. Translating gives CASSVAAGVYGYTF.

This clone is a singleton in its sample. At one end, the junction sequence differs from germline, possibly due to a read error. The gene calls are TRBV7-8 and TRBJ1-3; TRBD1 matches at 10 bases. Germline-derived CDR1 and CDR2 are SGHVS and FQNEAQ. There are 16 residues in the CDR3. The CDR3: CASSLARTGGGNTIYF. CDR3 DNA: TGTGCCAGCAGCCTAGCCCGGACAGGGGGAGGAAACACCATATATTTT.

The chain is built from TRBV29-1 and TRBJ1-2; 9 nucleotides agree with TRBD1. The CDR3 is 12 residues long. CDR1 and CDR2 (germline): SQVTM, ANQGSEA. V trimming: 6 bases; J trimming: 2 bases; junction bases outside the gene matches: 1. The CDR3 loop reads CSVGQGNYGYTF. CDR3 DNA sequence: TGCAGCGTCGGACAGGGGAACTATGGCTACACCTTC.

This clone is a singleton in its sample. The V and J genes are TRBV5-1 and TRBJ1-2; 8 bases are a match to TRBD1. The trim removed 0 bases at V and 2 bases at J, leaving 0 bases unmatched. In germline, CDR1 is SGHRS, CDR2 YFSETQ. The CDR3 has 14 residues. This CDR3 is CASSLDRGNYGYTF. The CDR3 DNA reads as TGCGCCAGCAGCTTGGACAGGGGGAACTATGGCTACACCTTC.

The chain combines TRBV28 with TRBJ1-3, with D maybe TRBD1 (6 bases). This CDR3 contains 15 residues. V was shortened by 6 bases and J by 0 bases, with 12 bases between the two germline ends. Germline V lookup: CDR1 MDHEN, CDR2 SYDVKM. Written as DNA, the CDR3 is TGTGCCAGCAGCCAGACAGGCACCTCTGGAAACACCATATATTTT. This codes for CASSQTGTSGNTIYF.

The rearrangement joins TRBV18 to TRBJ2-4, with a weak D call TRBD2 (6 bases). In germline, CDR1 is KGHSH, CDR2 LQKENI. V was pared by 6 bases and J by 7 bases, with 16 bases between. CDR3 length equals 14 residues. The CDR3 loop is CASSEYGLKNIQYF. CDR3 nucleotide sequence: TGTGCCAGCTCGGAGTATGGACTAAAGAACATTCAGTACTTC.

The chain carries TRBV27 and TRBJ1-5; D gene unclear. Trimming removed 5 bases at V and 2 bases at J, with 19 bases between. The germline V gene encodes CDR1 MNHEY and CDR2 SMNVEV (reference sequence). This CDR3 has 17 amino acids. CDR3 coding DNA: TGTGCCAGCAGTCTCAAATTCCGGATACGGGGCAATCAGCCCCAGCATTTT. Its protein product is CASSLKFRIRGNQPQHF.

The DNA of the CDR3 is TGTGCCTGGAGCAAGTGGCAGGGAGGCACTGAAGCTTTCTTT. It yields the protein CAWSKWQGGTEAFF. The genes are TRBV30 and TRBJ1-1, with D possibly TRBD1 on 5 matching bases. The CDR3 is 14 residues long. CDR1 and CDR2 (germline): GTSNPN, SVGIG (reference sequence). V shed 3 bases and J shed 4 bases, with 15 bases lying between them.